This passage covers 32 T cell receptor beta chains from one sample sequenced in a study of T cells in Graves' hyperthyroidism and ophthalmopathy. Regions amplified from RNA transcripts were the TCR beta CDR3 regions. During a first-round RT-PCR of the TCR CDR3, the HTBI primer set was used. A single record per CDR3 protein comes from TCRdb applying MiXCR to the multiplex PCR reads. The top ten hold 10% of the sample, which has under 800,000 distinct CDR3 sequences, 12% to 15% seen once. Input material: blood. Receptor source: a woman in her late teens or twenties with Graves' hyperthyroidism.

At least ten counts were recorded for this clonotype. The J gene is TRBJ2-7, the V gene TRBV20-1; TRBD2 aligns across 11 bases. This CDR3 is 16 amino acids long. J lost 0 bases, V lost 0 bases, and 4 bases had no gene match. In germline, CDR1 is DFQATT, CDR2 SNEGSKA (reference sequence). The CDR3 loop reads CSAREGTSGLSYEQYF. Here the CDR3 DNA reads TGCAGTGCTAGAGAAGGGACTAGCGGTCTCTCCTACGAGCAGTACTTC.

The chain employs TRBV24-1 and TRBJ2-5, with TRBD1 matching over 8 bases. CDR1 and CDR2 (germline): KGHDR, SFDVKD. The V segment lost 2 bases and the J segment 5 bases; nucleotides outside the gene matches: 0. This CDR3 contains 13 residues. CDR3: CATSDWTGETQYF. The DNA of the CDR3 is TGTGCCACCAGTGATTGGACAGGGGAGACCCAGTACTTC.

This clonotype was counted many times. This chain joins TRBV3-1 and TRBJ2-7; a possible D gene is TRBD2 (5 bases). CDR3 length equals 13 residues. Trimming took off 7 bases at V and 7 bases at J, with 17 bases between the two ends. In germline, CDR1 is LGHDT, CDR2 YNNKEL (reference sequence). The CDR3 nucleotides read TGTGCCAGCACCCCCCGTTTGAGGAGGGAGCAGTACTTC. This codes for CASTPRLRREQYF.

V and J are TRBV25-1 and TRBJ2-7, with 7 bases aligning to TRBD1. In germline, CDR1 is MGHDK, CDR2 SYGVNS. The CDR3 extends over 15 amino acids. The ends lost 3 bases at V and 3 bases at J; junction bases unmatched: 8. The CDR3 region is CASSDPGTDGYEQYF. In DNA form, the CDR3 reads TGTGCCAGCAGTGACCCCGGGACAGATGGCTACGAGCAGTACTTC.

In its sample, this clonotype was seen a few times. In DNA, the CDR3 is TGTGCCAGCAGCCGTGGGGCCCCTAGCACAGATACGCAGTATTTT. It specifies CASSRGAPSTDTQYF. The gene calls are TRBV6-1 and TRBJ2-3, with D perhaps matching TRBD1 (5 bases). This CDR3 comprises 15 residues. Looked up from germline, CDR1 is MNHNS and CDR2 is SASEGT. The V end lost 6 bases, the J end lost 0 bases, and 13 bases lay between the germline ends.

The chain links TRBV4-1 to TRBJ1-5; D is unclear. Germline CDR1 reads MGHRA; CDR2 reads YSYEKL. The CDR3 consists of 17 residues. V was trimmed by 2 bases and J by 6 bases, leaving 20 bases between them. CDR3 protein: CASSQQVPYSNSQPQHF. The CDR3, as DNA: TGCGCCAGCAGCCAACAGGTTCCCTATAGCAATAGTCAGCCCCAGCATTTT.

The rearrangement joins TRBV14 to TRBJ2-4; possibly TRBD1 for D (7 bases). Trimming took 4 bases from V and 3 from J, leaving 22 bases between them. CDR1 is SGHDN, CDR2 FVKESK, per germline. CDR3 length: 18 amino acids. DNA of the CDR3: TGTGCCAGCAGCCGAAACTTATCCCCAGGGGGAGGCAAAAACATTCAGTACTTC. Residues: CASSRNLSPGGGKNIQYF. The variable domain in full, with the rest retrieved from reference TRBV14 and TRBJ2-4, is EAGVTQFPSHSVIEKGQTVTLRCDPISGHDNLYWYRRVMGKEIKFLLHFVKESKQDESGMPNNRFLAERTGGTYSTLKVQPAELEDSGVYFCASSRNLSPGGGKNIQYFGAGTRLSVL.

This clonotype was counted ten times or more. This chain links TRBV18 with TRBJ2-1, with D maybe TRBD1 (7 bases). The CDR3 contains 15 residues. The ends were cut back, 2 bases at V and 9 bases at J, with 17 bases in the middle. Per germline, CDR1 KGHSH and CDR2 LQKENI. The CDR3 sequence is CASSPLAGPGGEQFF. DNA of the CDR3: TGTGCCAGCTCACCATTGGCGGGACCAGGGGGTGAGCAGTTCTTC.

The gene calls are TRBV11-2 and TRBJ1-4; 7 positions agree with TRBD1. The CDR3 runs 14 residues. The germline gives CDR1 SGHAT, CDR2 FQNNGV. Germline trimming cut 5 bases from V and 4 bases from J; bases unmatched to any gene: 4. The CDR3 region is CASSPRDSNEKLFF. As DNA, the CDR3 is TGTGCCAGCAGCCCACGGGACAGTAATGAAAAACTGTTTTTT. Based on the CDR3 plus reference TRBV11-2 and TRBJ1-4, the full variable domain is EAGVAQSPRYKIIEKRQSVAFWCNPISGHATLYWYQQILGQGPKLLIQFQNNGVVDDSQLPKDRFSAERLKGVDSTLKIQPAKLEDSAVYLCASSPRDSNEKLFFGSGTQLSVL.

In the case of this clonotype: Just one base apart from a much larger clone, this may be a read error. This chain connects TRBV20-1 to TRBJ2-2; D may be TRBD2 (6 bases). Trimming removed 5 bases at V and 6 bases at J, with 16 bases between. Germline CDR1 DFQATT, CDR2 SNEGSKA (reference sequence). This CDR3 is built from 14 residues. CDR3 DNA: TGCAGTGCTGAGCCCCTGACTAGGGCCGGGGAGCTGTTTTTT. It encodes CSAEPLTRAGELFF.

This clonotype was observed at least ten times. The rearrangement joins TRBV28 to TRBJ2-7, with 9 bases matching TRBD1. The length of the CDR3 is 14 residues. The germline V gene has CDR1 MDHEN and CDR2 SYDVKM. With 4 bases clipped from V and 1 base from J, the junction kept 2 bases outside the gene matches. In DNA, the CDR3 is TGTGCCAGCAGTTACGGGACAGGGTCCTACGAGCAGTACTTC. Translated, it gives CASSYGTGSYEQYF.

The rearrangement joins TRBV12-3 or TRBV12-4 to TRBJ2-7, with D possibly TRBD1 on 6 matching bases. This CDR3 is 13 amino acids long. V lost 3 bases and J lost 4, with 10 bases in between. CDR3 DNA sequence: TGTGCCAGCAGTTTGGACGACAGGTACGAGCAGTACTTC. Amino acid sequence: CASSLDDRYEQYF.

This clonotype was observed a single time. Being one base from a much bigger clone, this may be a read error. The chain employs TRBV30 and TRBJ2-1; 11 bases are a match to TRBD2. Losses at the gene ends were 6 bases for V and 10 bases for J; bases not matched to a gene: 11. The germline gives CDR1 GTSNPN, CDR2 SVGIG (reference sequence). This CDR3 contains 14 residues. The CDR3 spells CACRLAGTGYEQFF. In nucleotides, the CDR3 is TGTGCCTGCCGACTAGCGGGGACCGGCTACGAGCAGTTCTTC.

This clonotype was found a few times. The chain combines TRBV4-2 with TRBJ1-1; D is unresolved. Germline values: CDR1 LGHNA, CDR2 YNFKEQ. This CDR3 has 15 amino acids. Trimming removed 3 bases from V and 1 base from J, with 12 bases in between. The DNA for the CDR3 is TGTGCCAGCAGCCAGATAGGAACAGCGAACACTGAAGCTTTCTTT. It is translated as CASSQIGTANTEAFF.

This clonotype was seen repeatedly, ten times or more. The chain couples TRBV4-1 to TRBJ2-1; D is perhaps TRBD1 (5 bases). Trimming pared 3 bases from V and 1 base from J, leaving 13 bases between. CDR1 and CDR2 from the germline V gene are MGHRA and YSYEKL. This CDR3 is built from 16 residues. The CDR3 loop reads CASSQHKTVSYNEQFF. The CDR3 bases are TGCGCCAGCAGCCAGCATAAGACAGTTTCCTACAATGAGCAGTTCTTC.

The CDR3 nucleotides read TGTGCCAGCAGCTTAGGATCTATCGACGAGCAGTACTTC. As protein: CASSLGSIDEQYF. The gene calls are TRBV7-9 and TRBJ2-7; unclear D gene. Germline V gives CDR1 SEHNR, CDR2 FQNEAQ (reference sequence). V was clipped by 1 base and J by 5 bases, with 9 bases between them. This CDR3 has 13 amino acids. The variable domain in full, completed from reference TRBV7-9 and TRBJ2-7, reads DTGVSQNPRHKITKRGQNVTFRCDPISEHNRLYWYRQTLGQGPEFLTYFQNEAQLEKSRLLSDRFSAERPKGSFSTLEIQRTEQGDSAMYLCASSLGSIDEQYFGPGTRLTVT.

This chain links TRBV15 with TRBJ2-7, with D perhaps TRBD1 or TRBD2 (5 bases each). Germline V lookup: CDR1 LNHNV, CDR2 YYDKDF (reference sequence). The germline V and J ends were trimmed by 3 bases and 3 bases, with 18 bases remaining between them. This CDR3 contains 16 residues. The CDR3 nucleotides are TGTGCCACCAGCAGCAGTTTCAGGGAGAGGGGCTACGAGCAGTACTTC. Translating gives CATSSSFRERGYEQYF. Full variable domain (missing parts from reference TRBV15 and TRBJ2-7): DAMVIQNPRYQVTQFGKPVTLSCSQTLNHNVMYWYQQKSSQAPKLLFHYYDKDFNNEADTPDNFQSRRPNTSFCFLDIRSPGLGDTAMYLCATSSSFRERGYEQYFGPGTRLTVT.

This clonotype has just a few counts. This chain links TRBV19 with TRBJ2-1; TRBD2 matches at 7 bases. Trimming removed 8 bases from V and 2 bases from J; junction bases left unmatched: 12. Per germline, CDR1 LNHDA and CDR2 SQIVND (reference sequence). This CDR3 has 16 amino acids. The CDR3 is CASSGGYKGPYNEQFF. CDR3 DNA: TGTGCCAGTTCCGGGGGGTACAAAGGCCCCTACAATGAGCAGTTCTTC.

There are a few counts of this clonotype. The V call is TRBV7-9, the J call TRBJ1-1; a possible D gene is TRBD1 (6 bases). The CDR3 contains 15 residues. In germline, CDR1 is SEHNR, CDR2 FQNEAQ (reference sequence). Trimming cost V 5 bases and J 5 bases, with 18 bases left between them. The CDR3 loop is CASSPDRGVVTEAFF. The CDR3 DNA follows: TGTGCCAGCAGCCCCGATAGGGGGGTAGTGACTGAAGCTTTCTTT.

This clonotype was seen ten or more times. The chain carries TRBV4-2 and TRBJ2-1; tentatively, D is TRBD1 or TRBD2 (6 bases each). The CDR3 covers 15 residues. Germline V gene lookup returns CDR1 LGHNA and CDR2 YNFKEQ. The ends were cut back, 0 bases at V and 5 bases at J, with 11 bases in the middle. The CDR3: CASSQDRGTHNEQFF. CDR3 coding DNA: TGTGCCAGCAGCCAAGATAGGGGGACTCACAATGAGCAGTTCTTC.

This clonotype was recorded many times. The rearrangement uses TRBV11-2 and TRBJ2-7; 9 positions match TRBD1. Germline V gene sequence: CDR1 SGHAT, CDR2 FQNNGV. Germline trimming cut 6 bases from V and 2 bases from J; bases unmatched to any gene: 8. The CDR3 runs 15 residues. CDR3 region: CASRRAGTGPYEQYF. CDR3 DNA: TGTGCCAGCAGGCGGGCCGGGACAGGGCCCTACGAGCAGTACTTC.

This clonotype was recorded at least ten times. This chain joins TRBV30 and TRBJ2-4; D not resolved. Between the trimmed V and J ends, which lost 2 bases and 8 bases, there was a span of 7 bases. This CDR3 has 11 amino acids. Germline assignment: CDR1 GTSNPN and CDR2 SVGIG (reference sequence). This chain's CDR3 is CAWSLRYIQYF. CDR3 nucleotide sequence: TGTGCCTGGAGTCTACGTTACATTCAGTACTTC.

This clonotype was seen a few times. The chain combines TRBV9 with TRBJ2-1, with 14 bases aligning to TRBD2. CDR1 and CDR2 (germline): SGDLS, YYNGEE. The CDR3 totals 16 residues. Trimming removed 2 bases from V and 8 bases from J; junction bases left unmatched: 6. The CDR3 reads CASSVGPGLAGDEQFF. CDR3 DNA: TGTGCCAGCAGCGTTGGCCCGGGACTAGCGGGAGATGAGCAGTTCTTC.

This clonotype was observed many times. The chain combines TRBV18 with TRBJ2-1; D remains unclear. This CDR3 is built from 14 residues. Germline values: CDR1 KGHSH, CDR2 LQKENI. V was cut by 2 bases and J by 5 bases, with 10 bases left in between. The CDR3 loop is CASSPETRNNEQFF. DNA for the CDR3: TGTGCCAGCTCACCAGAGACACGCAACAATGAGCAGTTCTTC.

At least ten counts were recorded for this clonotype. V gene TRBV3-1 combines with J gene TRBJ2-1; the D gene is possibly TRBD1 (5 bases). The CDR3 totals 17 residues. Germline values: CDR1 LGHDT, CDR2 YNNKEL (reference sequence). Trimming took off 0 bases at V and 3 bases at J, with 15 bases between the two ends. The CDR3 DNA follows: TGTGCCAGCAGCCAAGATAAGACAGCTTTCATCTACAATGAGCAGTTCTTC. Translation: CASSQDKTAFIYNEQFF.

This clonotype has more than one count but fewer than ten. This sequence joins TRBV18 and TRBJ1-1, with D possibly being TRBD1 (5 bases). The CDR3 loop spans 15 amino acids. Trimming pared 6 bases from V and 4 bases from J, leaving 18 bases between. From germline, CDR1 is KGHSH and CDR2 LQKENI. In DNA form, the CDR3 reads TGTGCCAGCTCTCGGCAGGGTGGGGTTGGCACTGAAGCTTTCTTT. This sequence encodes CASSRQGGVGTEAFF.

There are many counts of this clonotype. V and J are TRBV4-1 and TRBJ1-1; no reliable D call. Germline-derived CDR1 and CDR2 are MGHRA and YSYEKL. There are 14 residues in the CDR3. With 0 bases removed from V and 1 base from J, the gap between germline ends came to 6 bases. The CDR3 spells CASSQEGRNTEAFF. DNA for the CDR3: TGCGCCAGCAGCCAAGAGGGAAGGAACACTGAAGCTTTCTTT.

This chain joins TRBV7-9 and TRBJ2-1, with 15 nucleotides matching TRBD2. Germline V gene lookup returns CDR1 SEHNR and CDR2 FQNEAQ (reference sequence). The CDR3 is 14 amino acids. With 6 bases clipped from V and 15 bases from J, the junction kept 9 bases outside the gene matches. This chain's CDR3 is CASRPGLAGGPVFF. Here the CDR3 DNA reads TGTGCCAGCAGACCCGGACTAGCGGGAGGGCCGGTGTTCTTC.

This clonotype was counted at least ten times. This chain connects TRBV20-1 to TRBJ1-5, with 7 bases fitting TRBD1. The CDR3 is 13 amino acids. Germline V gene sequence: CDR1 DFQATT, CDR2 SNEGSKA (reference sequence). The ends lost 6 bases at V and 6 bases at J; junction bases unmatched: 8. For the CDR3, the DNA is TGCAGTGCAGTTGACAGGGAAGGTCAGCCCCAGCATTTT. Its protein is CSAVDREGQPQHF.

In its sample, this clonotype was seen many times. As DNA, the CDR3 is TGTGCCTGGGGGGGAGCGAACACTGAAGCTTTCTTT. It codes for CAWGGANTEAFF. The rearrangement uses TRBV30 and TRBJ1-1; D may be TRBD1 (5 bases). CDR3 size: 12 residues. V lost 5 bases and J 1 base, leaving 8 bases between the germline ends. The germline V gene has CDR1 GTSNPN and CDR2 SVGIG (reference sequence).

This clonotype came up many times. This chain links TRBV5-5 with TRBJ2-5, with D unresolved. Germline V CDR1 and CDR2: SGHKS, YYEKEE (reference sequence). V lost 1 base to trimming and J lost 5 bases, with 12 bases between them. The CDR3 contains 14 residues. CDR3 protein: CASSLTRTGETQYF. The CDR3 region has the DNA TGTGCCAGCAGCTTGACACGGACGGGCGAGACCCAGTACTTC. The variable domain in full, completed from reference TRBV5-5 and TRBJ2-5, reads DAGVTQSPTHLIKTRGQQVTLRCSPISGHKSVSWYQQVLGQGPQFIFQYYEKEERGRGNFPDRFSARQFPNYSSELNVNALLLGDSALYLCASSLTRTGETQYFGPGTRLLVL.

This clonotype came up many times. CDR3 sequence (DNA): TGTGCCTGGAGTAGAGGGATCTCCTACGAGCAGTACTTC. Its translation: CAWSRGISYEQYF. V is TRBV30 and J is TRBJ2-7; possibly TRBD2 for D (5 bases). V was clipped by 2 bases and J by 0 bases, with 8 bases between them. The CDR3 loop spans 13 amino acids. The germline V gene encodes CDR1 GTSNPN and CDR2 SVGIG (reference sequence).